This paragraph reports one TCR beta chain. This CDR3 has 18 amino acids. Germline V CDR1 and CDR2: LNHDA, SQIVND (reference sequence). With 5 bases clipped from V and 5 bases from J, the junction kept 20 bases outside the gene matches. This sample is drawn from a study of blood T cell repertoires in COVID-19. Study as a whole: Sites across the United States, Italy and Spain contributed samples from acute and convalescent COVID-19.

As originally analysed: How many nucleated cells were present was estimated from reference gene primer amplification. The repertoire was sequenced with immunoSEQ multiplex PCR; TCRdb's copy has only in-frame clones and lacks some. The V and J calls and clone size come from that table; D and trimming were worked out from the DNA. Counted here are fewer than 300,000 clones, approximately 91% occurring once; the ten biggest clones make up just over 2.5%. Seattle patients were enrolled while actively infected and followed longitudinally. This sequence joins TRBV19 and TRBJ1-1; 7 nucleotides align to TRBD1. The sequencing sample was made of peripheral blood. This clonotype was sampled from a young adult with COVID-19, enrolled during active disease. The CDR3 DNA is TGTGCCAGTAGTGCTTATGGGGACAGTCCCCACCTTGGTACTGAAGCTTTCTTT. Translation gives CASSAYGDSPHLGTEAFF.